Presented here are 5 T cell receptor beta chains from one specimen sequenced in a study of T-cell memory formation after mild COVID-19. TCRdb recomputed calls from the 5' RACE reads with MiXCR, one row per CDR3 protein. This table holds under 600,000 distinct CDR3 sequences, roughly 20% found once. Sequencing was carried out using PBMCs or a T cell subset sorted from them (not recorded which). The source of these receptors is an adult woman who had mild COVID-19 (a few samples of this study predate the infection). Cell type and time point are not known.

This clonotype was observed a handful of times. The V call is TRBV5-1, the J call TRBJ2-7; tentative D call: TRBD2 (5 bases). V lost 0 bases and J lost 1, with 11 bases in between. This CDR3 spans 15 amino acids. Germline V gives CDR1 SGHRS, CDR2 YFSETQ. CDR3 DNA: TGCGCCAGCAGCTTGGTTAGCGTCCCTTCCTACGAGCAGTACTTC. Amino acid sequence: CASSLVSVPSYEQYF.

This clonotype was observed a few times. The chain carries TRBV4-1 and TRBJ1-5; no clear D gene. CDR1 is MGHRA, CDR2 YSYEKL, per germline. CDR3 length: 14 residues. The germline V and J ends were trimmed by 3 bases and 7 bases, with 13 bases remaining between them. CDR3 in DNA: TGCGCCAGCAGCCAGGAAGGCGTCGGGCAGCCCCAGCATTTT. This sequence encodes CASSQEGVGQPQHF.

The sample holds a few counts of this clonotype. The CDR3 DNA reads as TGTGCCAGCACCAGTCAGATAACCTCTGGGGCCAACGTCCTGACTTTC. This codes for CASTSQITSGANVLTF. V usage is TRBV5-8 and J usage is TRBJ2-6; the D is unclear. Trimming removed 6 bases from V and 0 bases from J, with 13 bases in between. Germline V CDR1 and CDR2: SGHTS, YDEGEE. The CDR3 sequence is 16 residues long.

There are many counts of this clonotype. Here the CDR3 reads CASSQDPTELPKNIQYF. The DNA of the CDR3 is TGTGCCAGCAGCCAAGATCCGACAGAGCTCCCCAAAAACATTCAGTACTTC. The rearrangement uses TRBV3-2 and TRBJ2-4; the table's D call of TRBD1 was not tested on the DNA. TRBV3-2 is a pseudogene locus. This CDR3 contains 17 residues.

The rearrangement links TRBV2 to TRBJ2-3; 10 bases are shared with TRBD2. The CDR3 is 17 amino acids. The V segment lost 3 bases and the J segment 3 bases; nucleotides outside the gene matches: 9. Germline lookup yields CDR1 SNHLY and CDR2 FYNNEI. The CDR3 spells CASSDSPLAGGTDTQYF. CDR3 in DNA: TGTGCCAGCAGTGACTCCCCCTTAGCGGGGGGAACAGATACGCAGTATTTT. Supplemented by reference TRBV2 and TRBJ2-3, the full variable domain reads EPEVTQTPSHQVTQMGQEVILRCVPISNHLYFYWYRQILGQKVEFLVSFYNNEISEKSEIFDDQFSVERPDGSNFTLKIRSTKLEDSAMYFCASSDSPLAGGTDTQYFGPGTRLTVL.